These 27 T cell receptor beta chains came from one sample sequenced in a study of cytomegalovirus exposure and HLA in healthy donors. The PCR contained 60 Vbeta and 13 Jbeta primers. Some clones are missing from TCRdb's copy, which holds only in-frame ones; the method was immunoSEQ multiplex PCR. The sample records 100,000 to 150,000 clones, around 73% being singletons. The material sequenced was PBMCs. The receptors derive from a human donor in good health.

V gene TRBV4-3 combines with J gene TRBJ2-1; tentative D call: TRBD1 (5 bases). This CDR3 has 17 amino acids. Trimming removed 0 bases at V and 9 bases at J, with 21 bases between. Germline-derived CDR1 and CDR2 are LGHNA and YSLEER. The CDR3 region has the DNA TGCGCCAGCAGCCAAGAAGCTTGGGGTGGATATACAGGTGAGCAGTTCTTC. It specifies CASSQEAWGGYTGEQFF.

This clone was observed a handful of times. For the CDR3, the DNA is TGCGCCAGCAGCCAAGACCAACGGTTGAACACTGAAGCTTTCTTT. It codes for CASSQDQRLNTEAFF. The chain employs TRBV4-3 and TRBJ1-1; D is unclear. The length of the CDR3 is 15 residues. V lost 0 bases and J 0 bases, leaving 8 bases between the germline ends. CDR1 and CDR2 (germline): LGHNA, YSLEER.

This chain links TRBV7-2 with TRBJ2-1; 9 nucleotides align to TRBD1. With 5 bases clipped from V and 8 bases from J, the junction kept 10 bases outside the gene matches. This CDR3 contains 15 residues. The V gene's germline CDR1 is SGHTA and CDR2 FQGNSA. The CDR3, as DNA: TGTGCCAGCAGCCTTATCACAGGGGGCCGGGATGAGCAGTTCTTC. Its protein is CASSLITGGRDEQFF.

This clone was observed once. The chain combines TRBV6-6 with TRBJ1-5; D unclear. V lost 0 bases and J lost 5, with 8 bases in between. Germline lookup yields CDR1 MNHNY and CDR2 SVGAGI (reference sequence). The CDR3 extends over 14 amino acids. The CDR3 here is CASSYSWGDQPQHF. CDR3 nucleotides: TGTGCCAGCAGTTACTCATGGGGAGATCAGCCCCAGCATTTT.

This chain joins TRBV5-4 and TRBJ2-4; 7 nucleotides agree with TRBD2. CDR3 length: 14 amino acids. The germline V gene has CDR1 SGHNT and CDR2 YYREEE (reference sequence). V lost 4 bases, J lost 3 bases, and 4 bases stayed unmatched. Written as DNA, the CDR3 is TGTGCCAGCAGCAACGCGGGAGTCAAAAACATTCAGTACTTC. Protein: CASSNAGVKNIQYF.

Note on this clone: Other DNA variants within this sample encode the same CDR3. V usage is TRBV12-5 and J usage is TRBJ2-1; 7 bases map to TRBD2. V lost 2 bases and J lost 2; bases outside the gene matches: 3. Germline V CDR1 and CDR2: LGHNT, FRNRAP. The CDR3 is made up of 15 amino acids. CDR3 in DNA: TGTGCTAGTGGTTTGTTAGCGGGCACCTACAATGAGCAGTTCTTC. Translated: CASGLLAGTYNEQFF.

CDR3 residues: CASSRVAAGAGNTIYF. CDR3 nucleotides: TGTGCCAGTAGTCGGGTCGCGGCAGGGGCTGGAAACACCATATATTTT. The rearrangement links TRBV19 to TRBJ1-3, with a tentative D call TRBD1 (6 bases). Between the trimmed V and J ends, which lost 5 bases and 2 bases, there was a span of 16 bases. The CDR3 runs 16 residues. The V gene's germline CDR1 is LNHDA and CDR2 SQIVND (reference sequence).

This CDR3 is CASNFKPTLSEQYF. The CDR3 DNA sequence: TGTGCCAGCAACTTTAAGCCCACCCTCTCCGAGCAGTACTTC. This chain connects TRBV28 to TRBJ2-7; D ambiguous. Trimming removed 7 bases from V and 6 bases from J, with 19 bases in between. The germline V gene has CDR1 MDHEN and CDR2 SYDVKM. The CDR3 runs 14 residues.

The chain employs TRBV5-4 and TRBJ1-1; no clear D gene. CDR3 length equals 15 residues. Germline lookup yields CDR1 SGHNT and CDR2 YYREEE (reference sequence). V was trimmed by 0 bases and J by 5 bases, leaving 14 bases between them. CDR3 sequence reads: CASSLERGRGTEAFF. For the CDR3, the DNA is TGTGCCAGCAGCTTGGAGCGAGGGCGTGGGACTGAAGCTTTCTTT.

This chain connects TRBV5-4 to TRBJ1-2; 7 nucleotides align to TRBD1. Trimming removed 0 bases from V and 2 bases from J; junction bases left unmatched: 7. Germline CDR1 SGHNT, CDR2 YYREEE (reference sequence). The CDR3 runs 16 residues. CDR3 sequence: CASSLAVDRVNYGYTF. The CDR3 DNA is TGTGCCAGCAGCTTGGCAGTCGACAGGGTCAACTATGGCTACACCTTC. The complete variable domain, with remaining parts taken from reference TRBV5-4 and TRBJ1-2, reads ETGVTQSPTHLIKTRGQQVTLRCSSQSGHNTVSWYQQALGQGPQFIFQYYREEENGRGNFPPRFSGLQFPNYSSELNVNALELDDSALYLCASSLAVDRVNYGYTFGSGTRLTVV.

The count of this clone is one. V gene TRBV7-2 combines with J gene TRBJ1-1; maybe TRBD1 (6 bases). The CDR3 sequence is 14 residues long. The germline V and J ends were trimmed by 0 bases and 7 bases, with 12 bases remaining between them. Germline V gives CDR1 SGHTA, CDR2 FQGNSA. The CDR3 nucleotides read TGTGCCAGCAGCTTAGCGCTGGGGGCCGGTGAAGCTTTCTTT. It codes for CASSLALGAGEAFF.

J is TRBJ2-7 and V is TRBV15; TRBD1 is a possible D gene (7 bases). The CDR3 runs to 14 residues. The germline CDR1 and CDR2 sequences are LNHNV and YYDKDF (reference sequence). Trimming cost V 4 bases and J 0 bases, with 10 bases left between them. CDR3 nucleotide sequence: TGTGCCACCAGCACAGGGGGGAGCTCCTACGAGCAGTACTTC. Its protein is CATSTGGSSYEQYF.

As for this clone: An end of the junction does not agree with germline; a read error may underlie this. CDR3 coding DNA: TGTTCCAGCAGCTTACTACGGGACTATGGCTACACCTTC. Translated, it gives CSSSLLRDYGYTF. The J gene is TRBJ1-2, the V gene TRBV7-9; D is unresolved. Per germline, CDR1 SEHNR and CDR2 FQNEAQ (reference sequence). This CDR3 comprises 13 residues.

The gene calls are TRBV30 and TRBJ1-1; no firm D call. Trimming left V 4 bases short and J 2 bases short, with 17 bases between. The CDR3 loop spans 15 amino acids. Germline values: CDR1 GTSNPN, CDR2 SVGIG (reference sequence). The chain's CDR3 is CAWTLPDTFNTEAFF. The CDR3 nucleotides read TGTGCCTGGACTCTCCCCGACACCTTTAACACTGAAGCTTTCTTT.

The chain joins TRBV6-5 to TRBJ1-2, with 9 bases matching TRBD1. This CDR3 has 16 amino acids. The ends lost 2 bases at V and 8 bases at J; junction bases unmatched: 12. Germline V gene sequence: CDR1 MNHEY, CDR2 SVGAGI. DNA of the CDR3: TGTGCCAGCAGTTACCTTCAAACAGGGGGCGTGAGGGGCTACACCTTC. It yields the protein CASSYLQTGGVRGYTF.

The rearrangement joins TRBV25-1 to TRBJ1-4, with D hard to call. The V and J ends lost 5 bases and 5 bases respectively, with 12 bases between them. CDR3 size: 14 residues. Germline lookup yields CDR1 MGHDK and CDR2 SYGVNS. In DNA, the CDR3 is TGTGCCAGCAGTACCGGGTCATCAAATGAAAAACTGTTTTTT. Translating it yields CASSTGSSNEKLFF.

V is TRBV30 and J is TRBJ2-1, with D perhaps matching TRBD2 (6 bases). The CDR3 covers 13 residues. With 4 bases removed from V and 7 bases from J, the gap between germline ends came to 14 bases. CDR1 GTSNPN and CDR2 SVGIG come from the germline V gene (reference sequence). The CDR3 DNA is TGTGCCTGGACCCCGGGACTTCAAAATGAGCAGTTCTTC. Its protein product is CAWTPGLQNEQFF.

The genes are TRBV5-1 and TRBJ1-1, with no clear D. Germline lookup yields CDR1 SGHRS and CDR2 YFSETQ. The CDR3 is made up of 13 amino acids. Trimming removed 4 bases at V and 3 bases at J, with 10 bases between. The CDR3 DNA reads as TGCGCCAGCAGCCTTCGACTGGACACTGAAGCTTTCTTT. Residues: CASSLRLDTEAFF.

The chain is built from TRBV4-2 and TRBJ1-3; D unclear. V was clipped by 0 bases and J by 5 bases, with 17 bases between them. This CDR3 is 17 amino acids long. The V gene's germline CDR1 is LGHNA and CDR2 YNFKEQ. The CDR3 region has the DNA TGTGCCAGCAGCCAAGAGGCCGCCACAGACCTTCGAAACACCATATATTTT. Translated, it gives CASSQEAATDLRNTIYF.

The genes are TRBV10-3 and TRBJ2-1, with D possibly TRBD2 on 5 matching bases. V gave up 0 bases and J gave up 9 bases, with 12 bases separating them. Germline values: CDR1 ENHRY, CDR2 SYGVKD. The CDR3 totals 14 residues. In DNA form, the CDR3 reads TGTGCCATCAGTGAGTCTGGAATAGCGTCTGAGCAGTTCTTC. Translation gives CAISESGIASEQFF.

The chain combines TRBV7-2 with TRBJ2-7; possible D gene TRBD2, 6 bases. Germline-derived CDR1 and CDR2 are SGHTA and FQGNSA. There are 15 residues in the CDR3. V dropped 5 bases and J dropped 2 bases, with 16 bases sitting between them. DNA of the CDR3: TGTGCCAGCAGCCCCCGCCGGGACTTAACCTACGAGCAGTACTTC. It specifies CASSPRRDLTYEQYF. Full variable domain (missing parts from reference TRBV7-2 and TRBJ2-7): GAGVSQSPSNKVTEKGKDVELRCDPISGHTALYWYRQSLGQGLEFLIYFQGNSAPDKSGLPSDRFSAERTGGSVSTLTIQRTQQEDSAVYLCASSPRRDLTYEQYFGPGTRLTVT.

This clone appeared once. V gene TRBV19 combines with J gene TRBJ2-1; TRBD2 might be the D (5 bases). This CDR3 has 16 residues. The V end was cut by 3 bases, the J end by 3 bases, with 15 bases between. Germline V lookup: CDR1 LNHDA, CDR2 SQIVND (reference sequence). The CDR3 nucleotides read TGTGCCAGTAGTATTCTTCCGGGAACCGGCTACAATGAGCAGTTCTTC. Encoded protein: CASSILPGTGYNEQFF.

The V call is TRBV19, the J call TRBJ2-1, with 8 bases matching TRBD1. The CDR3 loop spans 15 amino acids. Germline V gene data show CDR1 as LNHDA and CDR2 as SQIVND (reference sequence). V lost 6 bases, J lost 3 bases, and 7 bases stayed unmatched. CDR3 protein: CASSNPGQVYNEQFF. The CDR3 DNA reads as TGTGCCAGTAGCAATCCGGGACAGGTCTACAATGAGCAGTTCTTC.

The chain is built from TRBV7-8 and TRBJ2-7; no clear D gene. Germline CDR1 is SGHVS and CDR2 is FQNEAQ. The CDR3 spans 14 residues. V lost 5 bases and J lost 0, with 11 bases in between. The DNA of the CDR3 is TGTGCCAGCAGCCCTATCGAGAGCTCCTACGAGCAGTACTTC. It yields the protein CASSPIESSYEQYF.

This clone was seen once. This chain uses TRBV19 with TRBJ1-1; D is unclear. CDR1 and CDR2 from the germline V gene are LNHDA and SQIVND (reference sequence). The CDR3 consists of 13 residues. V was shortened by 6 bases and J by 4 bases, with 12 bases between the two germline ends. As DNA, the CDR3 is TGTGCCAGTAGACTCGCGATCGGCACTGAAGCTTTCTTT. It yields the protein CASRLAIGTEAFF. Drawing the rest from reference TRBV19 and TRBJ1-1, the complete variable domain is DGGITQSPKYLFRKEGQNVTLSCEQNLNHDAMYWYRQDPGQGLRLIYYSQIVNDFQKGDIAEGYSVSREKKESFPLTVTSAQKNPTAFYLCASRLAIGTEAFFGQGTRLTVV.

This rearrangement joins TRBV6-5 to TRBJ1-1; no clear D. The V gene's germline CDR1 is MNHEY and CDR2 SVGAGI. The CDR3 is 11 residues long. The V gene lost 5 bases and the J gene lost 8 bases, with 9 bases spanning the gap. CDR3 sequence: CASSELTEAFF. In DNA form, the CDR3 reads TGTGCCAGCAGTGAGCTCACGGAAGCTTTCTTT.

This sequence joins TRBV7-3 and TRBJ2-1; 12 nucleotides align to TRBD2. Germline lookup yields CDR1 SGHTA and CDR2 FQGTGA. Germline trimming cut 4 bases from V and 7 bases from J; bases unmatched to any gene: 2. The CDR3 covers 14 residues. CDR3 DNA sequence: TGTGCCAGCAGCTCTAGCGGGAGGGGAAATGAGCAGTTCTTC. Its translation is CASSSSGRGNEQFF.